This TCR beta chain was captured in a study of cytomegalovirus exposure and HLA in healthy donors. The study, taken as a whole, reports: The authors later found TCR association rates varying by HLA locus, with DRB1 most and HLA-C fewest. In a later analysis, a genetic analysis reported fewer productive-TCR N-insertions in an Asian-associated ancestry cluster than the cohort average. Roughly 170 TCR beta chains were listed as cytomegalovirus-associated.

Of note for this clone: What it recognizes is unknown.

V dropped 7 bases and J dropped 2; count of bases not matched to a gene: 13. Germline values: CDR1 SGHTA, CDR2 FQGNSA. The CDR3 is 16 residues long. 13 Jbeta primers and 60 Vbeta primers were used for the PCR. Here immunoSEQ multiplex PCR was the method, and the copy in TCRdb shows in-frame clones only, minus some. The table gives tens of thousands of clones; the top ten clones make up 2.5% to 3% of it. Despite likely unrecorded immune exposures, the donors were nominally healthy at the time of sampling. The receptor was derived from a man aged 40-49 years in good health and CMV-seronegative. Sequencing used PBMCs. This chain connects TRBV7-2 to TRBJ2-7; the match to TRBD1 covers 8 bases. The CDR3 sequence: CASTKGGGTGTYEQYF. The CDR3, as DNA: TGTGCCAGCACCAAGGGAGGTGGGACAGGCACCTACGAGCAGTACTTC.